Reported below is one T cell receptor beta chain. Its antigen is undetermined. One entry per CDR3 protein results from TCRdb running MiXCR on the reads. The sample has some 450,000 distinct CDR3 sequences; under 40% are singletons. The record originates from a study of T cell repertoires in cytomegalovirus infection. At the level of the study: Signatures in public TCR beta sequences pointed to both CMV infection and matching HLA type. Notes on the study in general: Cumulative frequency of public TCR beta families picked out carriers of CMV plus the relevant HLA. It was HLA-C-restricted CMV-specific TCR beta clonotypes that dominated the response ex vivo.

The sequencing sample was made of PBMCs. The TCR comes from a human donor in good health (CMV status not recorded). Some clones in this sample may be carry-over from other donors' samples.

Here the CDR3 reads CASRVGAGNIQYF. The CDR3 region has the DNA TGTGCCAGTAGGGTGGGGGCGGGAAACATTCAGTACTTC. V and J are TRBV19 and TRBJ2-4, with a possible D match to TRBD1 (6 bases). Germline CDR1 and CDR2: LNHDA and SQIVND (reference sequence). CDR3 size: 13 residues. The ends were cut back, 6 bases at V and 6 bases at J, with 12 bases in the middle.